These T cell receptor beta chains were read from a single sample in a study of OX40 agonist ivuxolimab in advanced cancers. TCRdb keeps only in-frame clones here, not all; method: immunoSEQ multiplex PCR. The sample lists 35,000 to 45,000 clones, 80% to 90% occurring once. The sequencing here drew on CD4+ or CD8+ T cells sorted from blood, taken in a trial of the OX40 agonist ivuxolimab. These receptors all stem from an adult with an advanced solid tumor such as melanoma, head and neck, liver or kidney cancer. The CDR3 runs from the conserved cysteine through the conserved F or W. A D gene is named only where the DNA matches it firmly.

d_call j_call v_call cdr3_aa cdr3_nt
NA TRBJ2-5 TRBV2 CASSERPYQETQYF TGTGCCAGCAGTGAAAGGCCGTACCAAGAGACCCAGTACTTC
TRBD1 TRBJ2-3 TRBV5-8 CASSFGQGQITDTQYF TGTGCCAGCAGCTTCGGACAGGGCCAGATCACAGATACGCAGTATTTT
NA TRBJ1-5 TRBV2 CASSELPAGNNQPQHF TGTGCCAGCAGTGAACTTCCCGCAGGAAACAATCAGCCCCAGCATTTT
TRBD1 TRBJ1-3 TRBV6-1 CATGDRGAGNTIYF TGTGCCACGGGGGACAGGGGTGCAGGAAACACCATATATTTT
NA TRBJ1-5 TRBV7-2 CASSLTDRDNQPQHF TGTGCCAGCAGCCTCACGGACCGAGACAATCAGCCCCAGCATTTT
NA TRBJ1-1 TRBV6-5 CASSYGKYTEAFF TGTGCCAGCAGTTACGGGAAATACACTGAAGCTTTCTTT
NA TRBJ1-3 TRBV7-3 CASSLDGSGNTIYF TGTGCCAGCAGCTTAGACGGCTCTGGAAACACCATATATTTT
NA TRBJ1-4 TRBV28 CASSLRVGGEKLFF TGTGCCAGCAGCCTTAGGGTTGGTGGTGAAAAACTGTTTTTT
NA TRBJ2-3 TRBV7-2 CASSMAGAPRGTDTQYF TGTGCCAGCAGCATGGCGGGGGCCCCCCGGGGCACAGATACGCAGTATTTT
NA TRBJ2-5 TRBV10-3 CATGHEETQYF TGTGCCACGGGACATGAAGAGACCCAGTACTTC
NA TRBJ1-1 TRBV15 CATSKELQGGEAFF TGTGCCACCAGCAAAGAGCTCCAGGGTGGTGAAGCTTTCTTT
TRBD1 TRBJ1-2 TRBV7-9 CASSFGDRGLYGYTF TGTGCCAGCAGCTTTGGGGACAGGGGGCTGTATGGCTACACCTTC
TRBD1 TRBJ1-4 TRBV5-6 CASTTLRTGGALQGSRLFF TGTGCCAGCACTACGCTCCGGACAGGGGGCGCGTTACAGGGGTCTAGACTGTTTTTT